A selection of T cell receptor beta chains follows, all from one sample in a study of blood T cell repertoires in COVID-19. The repertoire was sequenced with immunoSEQ multiplex PCR; TCRdb's copy has only in-frame clones and lacks some. The sample shows approximately 140,000 clones, approximately 90% of them seen only once. Sequencing was performed on peripheral blood. These receptors all come from a woman in her sixties with active or convalescent COVID-19. CDR3s include the opening cysteine and the closing phenylalanine or tryptophan. A D gene is named only where the DNA matches it firmly. The size field is filled for only some rows; it gives once, few, many or a size class.

D	V	J	size	DNA	CDR3
.	TRBV27	TRBJ1-6	.	TGTGCCAGCAGCTTCCAGACCCAGGGGAATTCACCCCTCCACTTT	CASSFQTQGNSPLHF
.	TRBV20-1	TRBJ1-5	.	TGCAGTGCTAGTGCAGTCCATCAGCCCCAGCATTTT	CSASAVHQPQHF
TRBD1	TRBV18	TRBJ1-1	.	TGTGCCAGCTCCCTAGACAGGGGTCACCTGGGCACTGAAGCTTTCTTT	CASSLDRGHLGTEAFF
.	TRBV6-2/TRBV6-3	TRBJ2-7	.	TGTGCCAGCAGTTACGTCGACGAGCAGTACTTC	CASSYVDEQYF
TRBD1	TRBV5-1	TRBJ2-2	.	TGCGCCAGCAGCTTGGGTGGACAGGGGAACACCGGGGAGCTGTTTTTT	CASSLGGQGNTGELFF
TRBD1	TRBV27	TRBJ2-2	.	TGTGCCAGCAGCTTGCAGGGGGCGAACACCGGGGAGCTGTTTTTT	CASSLQGANTGELFF
.	TRBV7-2	TRBJ1-4	.	TGTGCCAGCAGCTCAACACGCGGACAGCCGAATGAAAAACTGTTTTTT	CASSSTRGQPNEKLFF
.	TRBV4-3	TRBJ2-3	.	TGCGCCAGCAGCCAAGAATCCCCACGTAGTCTGGCAGATACGCAGTATTTT	CASSQESPRSLADTQYF
TRBD1	TRBV7-6	TRBJ1-1	.	TGTGCCAGCAGCCCTTCGACAGGGGGCGCCGCTGAAGCTTTCTTT	CASSPSTGGAAEAFF
.	TRBV4-3	TRBJ1-3	few	TGCGCCAGCAGCCAAGGGACGGCGGGTTCGGGAAACACCATATATTTT	CASSQGTAGSGNTIYF
.	TRBV6-5	TRBJ1-1	.	TGTGCCAGCACCCAACGGGATGGCACTGAAGCTTTCTTT	CASTQRDGTEAFF
.	TRBV7-9	TRBJ1-6	.	TGTGCCAGCAGTCCCACAGAGTATAATTCACCCCTCCACTTT	CASSPTEYNSPLHF
.	TRBV4-1	TRBJ1-5	few	TGCGCCAGCAGCCAAGATCGAATCCAAATTGGGCGTCAGCCCCAGCATTTT	CASSQDRIQIGRQPQHF
TRBD1	TRBV30	TRBJ1-1	.	TGTGCCTGGAAGACAGGGTCCGACACTGAAGCTTTCTTT	CAWKTGSDTEAFF
TRBD2	TRBV9	TRBJ2-1	.	TGTGCCAGCAGCGTAGTTCCTAGCGGGTTTGAGCAGTTCTTC	CASSVVPSGFEQFF
.	TRBV7-8	TRBJ1-3	.	TGTGCCAGCAGCTTGGAGAGAAACACCATATATTTT	CASSLERNTIYF
TRBD2	TRBV5-1	TRBJ2-2	.	TGCGCCAGCGGGCCTAGCGGGGTTGCCGGGGAGCTGTTTTTT	CASGPSGVAGELFF
.	TRBV5-4	TRBJ2-2	.	TGTGCCAGCAGCCTGGACAGTACGAACACCGGGGAGCTGTTTTTT	CASSLDSTNTGELFF
.	TRBV6-1	TRBJ1-1	.	TGTGCCAGCAGTGAACCCCCAAGAGGAATGAACACTGAAGCTTTCTTT	CASSEPPRGMNTEAFF
TRBD2	TRBV9	TRBJ2-3	.	TGTGCCAGCAGCGCGGGGACTAGCGGGGGCACAGATACGCAGTATTTT	CASSAGTSGGTDTQYF